Listed below are T cell receptor beta chains from one sample, sequenced in a study of T cells expressing NK-cell markers. TCRdb re-analyzed the 5' RACE reads; it lists each CDR3 protein once, without DNA. The sample includes around 380,000 distinct CDR3 sequences. Sequencing used blood T cells: a sorted CD56 or NKG2C T cell subset, CD4+ or CD8+ T cells, or bulk PBMC T cells (not recorded which). Receptors were obtained from a woman aged 50 to 65 in good health. Both conserved end residues are part of each CDR3.

v_gene: TRBV4-2
j_gene: TRBJ2-1
CDR3aa: CASSQDLRDTQQFF

v_gene: TRBV5-4
j_gene: TRBJ2-2
CDR3aa: CASTSWGYGSKTGELFF

v_gene: TRBV15
j_gene: TRBJ2-1
CDR3aa: CATSRDLAAYNEQFF

v_gene: TRBV6-5
j_gene: TRBJ2-1
CDR3aa: CASSYVADFSKSSYNEQFF

v_gene: TRBV20-1
j_gene: TRBJ2-2
CDR3aa: CSARDTGATNTGELFF

v_gene: TRBV30
j_gene: TRBJ2-3
CDR3aa: CAWSVLAAGTQYF

v_gene: TRBV28
j_gene: TRBJ2-1
CDR3aa: CASRWGGSYNEQFF

v_gene: TRBV7-9
j_gene: TRBJ2-7
CDR3aa: CASSLADASGRMQYF

v_gene: TRBV5-1
j_gene: TRBJ2-7
CDR3aa: CASSLSGFSYEQYF

v_gene: TRBV6-2/TRBV6-3
j_gene: TRBJ1-2
CDR3aa: CASGGGARWGYTF

v_gene: TRBV7-3
j_gene: TRBJ2-4
CDR3aa: CASGTHPNIQYF

v_gene: TRBV20-1
j_gene: TRBJ2-1
CDR3aa: CSAWTSGIQGEQFF

v_gene: TRBV12-3/TRBV12-4
j_gene: TRBJ2-5
CDR3aa: CASSGGSKETQYF

v_gene: TRBV7-8
j_gene: TRBJ2-2
CDR3aa: CASSSRQGANTGELFF

v_gene: TRBV5-8
j_gene: TRBJ2-1
CDR3aa: CASSLEGTGIYNEQFF

v_gene: TRBV7-8
j_gene: TRBJ1-5
CDR3aa: CASSFLRDGRRGNQPQHF

v_gene: TRBV6-2/TRBV6-3
j_gene: TRBJ2-6
CDR3aa: CASSYSAGLTF

v_gene: TRBV10-3
j_gene: TRBJ1-5
CDR3aa: CAISDGGRGQPQHF

v_gene: TRBV6-2/TRBV6-3
j_gene: TRBJ1-5
CDR3aa: CASAGQGSITNQPQHF

v_gene: TRBV27
j_gene: TRBJ1-2
CDR3aa: CASSPITGQGTGYTF

v_gene: TRBV24-1
j_gene: TRBJ2-5
CDR3aa: CATSDPTGHGEETQYF

v_gene: TRBV20-1
j_gene: TRBJ1-1
CDR3aa: CSARKGTRFPEAFF

v_gene: TRBV20-1
j_gene: TRBJ2-1
CDR3aa: CSARLGTSGPISYNEQFF

v_gene: TRBV5-1
j_gene: TRBJ1-2
CDR3aa: CASSLTGYYGYTF

v_gene: TRBV12-3/TRBV12-4
j_gene: TRBJ1-1
CDR3aa: CASSFVGAEAFF

v_gene: TRBV9
j_gene: TRBJ2-3
CDR3aa: CASSESAEGSTDTQYF

v_gene: TRBV4-2
j_gene: TRBJ2-1
CDR3aa: CASSQVGVAGSYNEQFF

v_gene: TRBV11-3
j_gene: TRBJ2-1
CDR3aa: CASRRDPVNEQFF

v_gene: TRBV6-4
j_gene: TRBJ2-1
CDR3aa: CASSNVGDSYNEQFF

v_gene: TRBV27
j_gene: TRBJ2-2
CDR3aa: CASSLLPSGLNTGELFF

v_gene: TRBV7-9
j_gene: TRBJ2-5
CDR3aa: CASSGEGRETQYF

v_gene: TRBV2
j_gene: TRBJ2-3
CDR3aa: CASSERGPTDTQYF

v_gene: TRBV19
j_gene: TRBJ2-1
CDR3aa: CASSEGLARGNEQFF

v_gene: TRBV6-4
j_gene: TRBJ2-3
CDR3aa: CASSQGTASSTDTQYF

v_gene: TRBV10-2
j_gene: TRBJ1-3
CDR3aa: CASSPTAVAGNTIYF

v_gene: TRBV27
j_gene: TRBJ2-2
CDR3aa: CGVLTANTGELFF

v_gene: TRBV5-6
j_gene: TRBJ2-3
CDR3aa: CASSLGRDRTDTQYF

v_gene: TRBV20-1
j_gene: TRBJ2-2
CDR3aa: CSPSSNTGERFF

v_gene: TRBV9
j_gene: TRBJ2-2
CDR3aa: CASSVREGLEELFF

v_gene: TRBV4-2
j_gene: TRBJ2-1
CDR3aa: CASSPLTGPSSYNEQFF

v_gene: TRBV2
j_gene: TRBJ1-4
CDR3aa: CAGSQATNEKLFF

v_gene: TRBV18
j_gene: TRBJ1-1
CDR3aa: CASSPELRTVNTEAFF

v_gene: TRBV12-3/TRBV12-4
j_gene: TRBJ2-2
CDR3aa: CASSSPRTKNTGELFF

v_gene: TRBV4-1
j_gene: TRBJ2-1
CDR3aa: CASSQAPNKANEQFF

v_gene: TRBV25-1
j_gene: TRBJ1-1
CDR3aa: CASSGTGAGAFF

v_gene: TRBV6-5
j_gene: TRBJ2-5
CDR3aa: CASRATTRGWETQYF

v_gene: TRBV14
j_gene: TRBJ1-2
CDR3aa: CASNRDSARYTF

v_gene: TRBV10-2
j_gene: TRBJ2-3
CDR3aa: CASSATWDTQYF

v_gene: TRBV7-3
j_gene: TRBJ2-3
CDR3aa: CASSLGPGLAGVDTQYF

v_gene: TRBV19
j_gene: TRBJ1-3
CDR3aa: CASSISRSSGNTIYF

v_gene: TRBV12-3/TRBV12-4
j_gene: TRBJ1-6
CDR3aa: CASRRLSQGNSPLHF

v_gene: TRBV12-3/TRBV12-4
j_gene: TRBJ1-2
CDR3aa: CATRHRYGYTF

v_gene: TRBV5-1
j_gene: TRBJ2-1
CDR3aa: CASTRGAGGFNEQFF

v_gene: TRBV15
j_gene: TRBJ2-5
CDR3aa: CATSREGSLETQYF

v_gene: TRBV10-3
j_gene: TRBJ2-2
CDR3aa: CAIRGTSGNPGELFF

v_gene: TRBV11-3
j_gene: TRBJ1-4
CDR3aa: CASSLEGGRRGRKLFF

v_gene: TRBV6-6
j_gene: TRBJ2-4
CDR3aa: CASSYSVAKNIQYF